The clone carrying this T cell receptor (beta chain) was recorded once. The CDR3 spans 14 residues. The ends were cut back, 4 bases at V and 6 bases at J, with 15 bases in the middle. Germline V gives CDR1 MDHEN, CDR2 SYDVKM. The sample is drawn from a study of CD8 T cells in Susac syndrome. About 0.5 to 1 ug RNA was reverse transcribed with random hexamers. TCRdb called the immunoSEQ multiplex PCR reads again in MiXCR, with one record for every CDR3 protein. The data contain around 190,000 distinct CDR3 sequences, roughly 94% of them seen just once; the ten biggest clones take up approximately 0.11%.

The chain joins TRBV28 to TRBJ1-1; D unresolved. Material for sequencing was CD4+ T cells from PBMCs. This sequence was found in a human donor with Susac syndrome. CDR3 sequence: CASSSSKRAPEAFF. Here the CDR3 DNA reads TGTGCCAGCAGTTCATCTAAAAGGGCGCCTGAAGCTTTCTTT.